The 30 T cell receptor beta chains below come from one sample, sequenced in a study of blood T cell repertoires in COVID-19. Profiling relied on immunoSEQ multiplex PCR, and the TCRdb table lists in-frame clones only, not all of them. The sample has approximately 300,000 clones; around 90% are singletons. Source material: peripheral blood. The receptors derive from a young man with active or convalescent COVID-19.

A few counts support this clone. The gene calls are TRBV5-1 and TRBJ1-2, with 7 bases fitting TRBD1. Unmatched junction bases numbered 7, after V lost 4 bases and J lost 4 bases. Looked up from germline, CDR1 is SGHRS and CDR2 is YFSETQ. The CDR3 extends over 14 amino acids. The CDR3: CASSSRGAPYGYTF. As DNA, the CDR3 is TGCGCCAGCAGCAGCAGGGGGGCCCCCTATGGCTACACCTTC.

The chain uses TRBV19 and TRBJ2-2, with TRBD1 matching 9 bases. The CDR3 has 17 residues. Per germline, CDR1 LNHDA and CDR2 SQIVND (reference sequence). The J segment lost 2 bases and the V segment lost 4 bases, leaving 8 bases of the junction unmatched. In DNA form, the CDR3 reads TGTGCCAGTAGTAGCGAACCGGGACAGGGCAACACCGGGGAGCTGTTTTTT. Protein: CASSSEPGQGNTGELFF.

In its sample, this clone was seen a few times. This chain connects TRBV23-1 to TRBJ2-7, with D possibly TRBD2 on 6 matching bases. TRBV23-1 is annotated as an ORF whose role is uncertain. There are 16 residues in the CDR3. Trimming took off 4 bases at V and 3 bases at J, with 19 bases between the two ends. CDR3 sequence: CASSLLGTPGNYEQYF. CDR3 sequence (DNA): TGCGCCAGCAGTCTCCTCGGGACTCCCGGGAACTACGAGCAGTACTTC.

The rearrangement uses TRBV5-5 and TRBJ2-1; TRBD1 aligns across 8 bases. CDR1 and CDR2 (germline): SGHKS, YYEKEE (reference sequence). The CDR3 runs 15 residues. The V gene end was trimmed by 6 bases and the J gene end by 0 bases; junction bases not matched to a gene: 5. In DNA form, the CDR3 reads TGTGCCAGCAACAACAGGGGGAGCTCCTACAATGAGCAGTTCTTC. Protein product: CASNNRGSSYNEQFF. The variable domain in full, with the rest retrieved from reference TRBV5-5 and TRBJ2-1, is DAGVTQSPTHLIKTRGQQVTLRCSPISGHKSVSWYQQVLGQGPQFIFQYYEKEERGRGNFPDRFSARQFPNYSSELNVNALLLGDSALYLCASNNRGSSYNEQFFGPGTRLTVL.

The chain combines TRBV7-6 with TRBJ2-7; TRBD2 aligns across 8 bases. Trimming at V came to 5 bases and at J to 0 bases, leaving 6 bases not matched to a gene. The CDR3 runs to 15 residues. Germline CDR1 and CDR2: SGHVS and FNYEAQ. The CDR3 DNA is TGTGCCAGCAGCCGACGGGGGGGGAGCTCCTACGAGCAGTACTTC. This gives the protein CASSRRGGSSYEQYF.

The gene calls are TRBV29-1 and TRBJ1-5; 9 bases are a match to TRBD1. This CDR3 is 14 amino acids long. The V and J ends lost 6 bases and 0 bases, in that order; junction bases with no gene match: 3. Germline assignment: CDR1 SQVTM and CDR2 ANQGSEA. The CDR3 sequence: CSVQQGASNQPQHF. CDR3 in DNA: TGCAGCGTACAACAGGGGGCTAGCAATCAGCCCCAGCATTTT.

The rearrangement uses TRBV28 and TRBJ1-3; 11 bases are shared with TRBD1. With 5 bases clipped from V and 5 bases from J, the junction kept 8 bases outside the gene matches. The V gene's germline CDR1 is MDHEN and CDR2 SYDVKM. CDR3 length: 16 residues. The CDR3: CASSRGGTGGRNTIYF. In DNA, the CDR3 is TGTGCCAGCAGTCGAGGGGGGACAGGGGGTAGAAACACCATATATTTT.

V gene TRBV29-1 combines with J gene TRBJ1-1; a possible D gene is TRBD1 (5 bases). The CDR3 spans 17 residues. V lost 3 bases and J 0 bases, leaving 20 bases between the germline ends. CDR1 is SQVTM and CDR2 is ANQGSEA in the germline V gene. CDR3: CSVDTTYRSTLNTEAFF. The CDR3, as DNA: TGCAGCGTTGATACTACCTACAGGTCCACTCTGAACACTGAAGCTTTCTTT.

The rearrangement joins TRBV3-1 (or the pseudogene TRBV3-2) to TRBJ1-4; D is unresolved. Per the germline V gene, CDR1 is LGHDT and CDR2 is YNNKEL (reference sequence). V lost 4 bases, J lost 7 bases, and 13 bases lay in between. The CDR3 has 14 residues. CDR3 bases: TGTGCCAGCAGCCTAGGAGGGTCCGGTGAAAAACTGTTTTTT. Protein product: CASSLGGSGEKLFF.

This clone was found a few times. DNA of the CDR3: TGTGCCAGCAGCTTAGTGAGTTGGAACACTGAAGCTTTCTTT. Protein: CASSLVSWNTEAFF. V and J are TRBV7-2 and TRBJ1-1; D is ambiguous. Trimming took 1 base from V and 1 from J, leaving 7 bases between them. Per germline, CDR1 SGHTA and CDR2 FQGNSA. The CDR3 runs 14 residues.

This chain connects TRBV29-1 to TRBJ2-7; D possibly corresponds to TRBD1 (5 bases). The CDR3 runs to 13 residues. Trimming removed 5 bases from V and 6 bases from J, with 17 bases in between. Germline V gene data show CDR1 as SQVTM and CDR2 as ANQGSEA. The CDR3 protein is CSVLGQGLGEQYF. CDR3 bases: TGCAGCGTTCTGGGGCAGGGTTTGGGCGAGCAGTACTTC.

This sequence joins TRBV5-1 and TRBJ2-1; D perhaps matches TRBD1 (6 bases). Germline CDR1 reads SGHRS; CDR2 reads YFSETQ. Trimming cost V 4 bases and J 1 base, with 12 bases left between them. This CDR3 is 15 amino acids long. CDR3 nucleotide sequence: TGCGCCAGCAGCCAAACAGGGATTTCCTACAATGAGCAGTTCTTC. It encodes CASSQTGISYNEQFF.

The chain combines TRBV10-1 with TRBJ2-3, with 7 bases fitting TRBD2. The CDR3 is 15 amino acids. CDR1 is WNHNN and CDR2 is SYGVQD in the germline V gene (reference sequence). Trimming at V came to 6 bases and at J to 0 bases, leaving 6 bases not matched to a gene. CDR3 loop: CASSLSGDSTDTQYF. Written as DNA, the CDR3 is TGCGCCAGCAGCCTGAGCGGGGACAGCACAGATACGCAGTATTTT.

The rearrangement links TRBV7-9 to TRBJ1-1, with a tentative D call TRBD1 (5 bases). Germline values: CDR1 SEHNR, CDR2 FQNEAQ (reference sequence). CDR3 length: 15 amino acids. Between the trimmed V and J ends, which lost 4 bases and 5 bases, there was a span of 17 bases. For the CDR3, the DNA is TGTGCCAGCAGCTCCCAGGGAAGGGTCGGGACTGAAGCTTTCTTT. It translates to CASSSQGRVGTEAFF.

In DNA, the CDR3 is TGTGCCAGCACCCATCAGGGGGACCTGTACACCTTC. Its translation: CASTHQGDLYTF. J is TRBJ1-2 and V is TRBV28; TRBD1 aligns across 7 bases. Germline trimming cut 7 bases from V and 11 bases from J; bases unmatched to any gene: 10. The CDR3 consists of 12 residues. Germline lookup yields CDR1 MDHEN and CDR2 SYDVKM.

The CDR3 spells CASSLLGGQGREQYF. The CDR3 nucleotides read TGTGCCAGCAGTTTATTGGGGGGACAGGGTCGCGAGCAGTACTTC. This chain uses TRBV27 with TRBJ2-7; 9 nucleotides align to TRBD1. V was clipped by 1 base and J by 6 bases; unmatched bases: 7. The CDR3 consists of 15 residues. Germline V gene data show CDR1 as MNHEY and CDR2 as SMNVEV (reference sequence).

This clone was counted a single time. The rearrangement links TRBV10-3 to TRBJ2-1, with TRBD2 identical over 8 bases. The CDR3 sequence is 17 residues long. CDR1 ENHRY and CDR2 SYGVKD come from the germline V gene. J gave up 6 bases and V 6 bases, and 16 bases lay outside the gene matches. The CDR3 nucleotides read TGTGCCATCAGCCCCAAAACGATAGCGGGAAGCAGCAATGAGCAGTTCTTC. Translating gives CAISPKTIAGSSNEQFF.

This clone turned up a few times. This chain uses TRBV13 with TRBJ2-1; tentative D call: TRBD1 (5 bases). Per the germline V gene, CDR1 is PRHDT and CDR2 is FYEKMQ (reference sequence). CDR3 length: 16 amino acids. V lost 5 bases and J 0 bases, leaving 14 bases between the germline ends. The CDR3 spells CASSPLWQGSYNEQFF. CDR3 in DNA: TGTGCCAGCAGCCCCCTGTGGCAGGGCTCCTACAATGAGCAGTTCTTC.

The chain is built from TRBV11-2 and TRBJ2-3; TRBD1 matches at 11 bases. Trimming at V came to 5 bases and at J to 6 bases, leaving 10 bases not matched to a gene. From germline, CDR1 is SGHAT and CDR2 FQNNGV. The CDR3 is 16 residues long. The CDR3 loop is CASSPRTGGLADTQYF. The CDR3 bases are TGTGCCAGCAGCCCCCGGACAGGGGGCCTGGCGGATACGCAGTATTTT. Variable domain in full (rest from reference TRBV11-2 and TRBJ2-3): EAGVAQSPRYKIIEKRQSVAFWCNPISGHATLYWYQQILGQGPKLLIQFQNNGVVDDSQLPKDRFSAERLKGVDSTLKIQPAKLEDSAVYLCASSPRTGGLADTQYFGPGTRLTVL.

This chain links TRBV7-9 with TRBJ1-3; D is perhaps TRBD1 (5 bases). CDR3 length: 15 residues. Germline V CDR1 and CDR2: SEHNR, FQNEAQ (reference sequence). V was clipped by 0 bases and J by 3 bases, with 9 bases between them. The CDR3 DNA is TGTGCCAGCAGCTTAGCAGGGGTATTTGGAAACACCATATATTTT. Translation gives CASSLAGVFGNTIYF. Supplemented by reference TRBV7-9 and TRBJ1-3, the full variable domain reads DTGVSQNPRHKITKRGQNVTFRCDPISEHNRLYWYRQTLGQGPEFLTYFQNEAQLEKSRLLSDRFSAERPKGSFSTLEIQRTEQGDSAMYLCASSLAGVFGNTIYFGEGSWLTVV.

This sequence joins TRBV13 and TRBJ2-1; 9 nucleotides agree with TRBD1. The CDR3 sequence is 16 residues long. V lost 5 bases to trimming and J lost 7 bases; unmatched junction nucleotides: 12. Germline-derived CDR1 and CDR2 are PRHDT and FYEKMQ (reference sequence). Here the CDR3 DNA reads TGTGCCAGCAGCGGACCCGGGACAGGGTTCCGAAATGAGCAGTTCTTC. The encoded protein is CASSGPGTGFRNEQFF. Using reference TRBV13 and TRBJ2-1 for the parts outside the CDR3, the full variable domain is AAGVIQSPRHLIKEKRETATLKCYPIPRHDTVYWYQQGPGQDPQFLISFYEKMQSDKGSIPDRFSAQQFSDYHSELNMSSLELGDSALYFCASSGPGTGFRNEQFFGPGTRLTVL.

The chain employs TRBV29-1 and TRBJ1-1; D may be TRBD1 (6 bases). Between the trimmed V and J ends, which lost 3 bases and 10 bases, there was a span of 18 bases. CDR1 is SQVTM and CDR2 is ANQGSEA in the germline V gene. CDR3 length: 13 residues. The CDR3 DNA is TGCAGCGTTGACGGGAGGGGGTTACTAGGAGCTTTCTTT. Amino acids: CSVDGRGLLGAFF.

The CDR3 region has the DNA TGTGCCACCAGTGACCCAGGGGATTATGGCTACACCTTC. Its translation is CATSDPGDYGYTF. The chain joins TRBV24-1 to TRBJ1-2; possible D gene TRBD1, 6 bases. Trimming took 4 bases from V and 5 from J, leaving 10 bases between them. The germline V gene encodes CDR1 KGHDR and CDR2 SFDVKD. The CDR3 is 13 residues long.

The rearrangement joins TRBV27 to TRBJ2-7; TRBD2 matches at 10 bases. V was pared by 0 bases and J by 3 bases, with 2 bases of the junction left unmatched. Per the germline V gene, CDR1 is MNHEY and CDR2 is SMNVEV (reference sequence). The CDR3 totals 15 residues. DNA for the CDR3: TGTGCCAGCAGTTTATCCCCTAGCGGGAGCTACGAGCAGTACTTC. Amino acid sequence: CASSLSPSGSYEQYF.

V usage is TRBV27 and J usage is TRBJ1-1; tentatively, D is TRBD1 (5 bases). The CDR3 consists of 13 residues. V was cut by 0 bases and J by 10 bases, with 12 bases left in between. Germline CDR1 and CDR2: MNHEY and SMNVEV (reference sequence). The CDR3 is CASSLSEGVLAFF. CDR3 sequence (DNA): TGTGCCAGCAGTTTATCGGAAGGGGTTCTAGCTTTCTTT.

CDR3 bases: TGTGCCAGCAGCTGCCTTCTGAACAGGGAAAATCCGTCCTACGAGCAGTACTTC. This encodes CASSCLLNRENPSYEQYF. This sequence joins TRBV11-3 and TRBJ2-7, with a tentative D call TRBD1 (6 bases). V gave up 4 bases and J gave up 1 base, with 23 bases separating them. This CDR3 contains 18 residues. Germline CDR1 is SGHNT and CDR2 is YENEEA.

The V gene is TRBV27, the J gene TRBJ1-2; possible D gene TRBD1, 6 bases. Germline V CDR1 and CDR2: MNHEY, SMNVEV (reference sequence). This CDR3 has 15 amino acids. V was shortened by 5 bases and J by 6 bases, with 19 bases between the two germline ends. The CDR3 region is CASSQWDTDPNGYTF. In DNA, the CDR3 is TGTGCCAGCAGTCAGTGGGACACCGATCCCAATGGCTACACCTTC.

The chain carries TRBV11-2 and TRBJ2-7, with TRBD2 matching 9 bases. Losses at the gene ends were 5 bases for V and 4 bases for J; bases not matched to a gene: 6. CDR3 size: 14 residues. CDR1 is SGHAT and CDR2 is FQNNGV in the germline V gene. CDR3 in DNA: TGTGCCAGCAGCCCTAGCGGGGTAATGTACGAGCAGTACTTC. Its translation: CASSPSGVMYEQYF. Together with reference TRBV11-2 and TRBJ2-7, the CDR3 gives the full variable domain: EAGVAQSPRYKIIEKRQSVAFWCNPISGHATLYWYQQILGQGPKLLIQFQNNGVVDDSQLPKDRFSAERLKGVDSTLKIQPAKLEDSAVYLCASSPSGVMYEQYFGPGTRLTVT.

This clone was picked up one time. The chain recombines TRBV4-1 with TRBJ1-5; the D gene is possibly TRBD1 (6 bases). V lost 1 base to trimming and J lost 4 bases, with 11 bases between them. There are 15 residues in the CDR3. The germline V gene has CDR1 MGHRA and CDR2 YSYEKL. This chain's CDR3 is CASSQGGRGNQPQHF. In DNA, the CDR3 is TGCGCCAGCAGCCAAGGAGGCAGGGGAAATCAGCCCCAGCATTTT.

V is TRBV6-4 and J is TRBJ2-3; TRBD2 agrees at 16 bases. Germline V lookup: CDR1 MRHNA, CDR2 SNTAGT. The CDR3 totals 20 residues. V was clipped by 5 bases and J by 5 bases; unmatched bases: 16. CDR3 loop: CASSSSRGTSGRAVKDTQYF. CDR3 bases: TGTGCCAGCAGTTCCTCCAGGGGGACTAGCGGGAGGGCCGTAAAAGATACGCAGTATTTT.